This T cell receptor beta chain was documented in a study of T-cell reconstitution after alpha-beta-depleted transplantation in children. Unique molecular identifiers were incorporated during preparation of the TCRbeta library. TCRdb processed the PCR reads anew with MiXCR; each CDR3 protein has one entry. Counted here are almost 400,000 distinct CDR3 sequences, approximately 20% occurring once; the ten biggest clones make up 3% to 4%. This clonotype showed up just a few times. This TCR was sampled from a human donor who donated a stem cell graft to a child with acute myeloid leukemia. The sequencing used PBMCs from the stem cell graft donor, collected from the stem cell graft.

The CDR3: CASSLEARGGGRETQYF. For the CDR3, the DNA is TGTGCCAGCAGCTTGGAAGCTCGGGGTGGAGGCAGAGAGACCCAGTACTTC. V gene TRBV5-5 combines with J gene TRBJ2-5, with D possibly TRBD2 on 5 matching bases. The CDR3 loop spans 17 amino acids. The V and J ends lost 0 bases and 4 bases respectively, with 19 bases between them. CDR1 and CDR2 from the germline V gene are SGHKS and YYEKEE (reference sequence).